Listed below are T cell receptor beta chains from one sample, sequenced in a study of blood T cell repertoires in COVID-19. Produced via immunoSEQ multiplex PCR; TCRdb's table is partial and in-frame only. The sample yields about 390,000 clones, 85% to 90% seen once. Sequenced material: PBMCs or T cells enriched from blood (not recorded which). Every receptor here comes from a woman aged 50 to 60 who had recovered from COVID-19. Both conserved end residues are trimmed from each CDR3.

j_gene: TRBJ1-3; v_gene: TRBV5-1; CDR3aa: ASSLVHGPGNTIY
j_gene: TRBJ2-7; v_gene: TRBV3-1/TRBV3-2; CDR3aa: ASSQIQYEQY
j_gene: TRBJ2-5; v_gene: TRBV11-2; CDR3aa: ASNLAGGEETQY
j_gene: TRBJ2-5; v_gene: TRBV7-9; CDR3aa: ASTPPGDETQY
j_gene: TRBJ1-1; v_gene: TRBV28; CDR3aa: ASSTGQPGAF
j_gene: TRBJ2-5; v_gene: TRBV7-9; CDR3aa: ASSFMGAGGYQETQY
j_gene: TRBJ1-3; v_gene: TRBV29-1; CDR3aa: SVRRGTGNTIY
j_gene: TRBJ1-2; v_gene: TRBV19; CDR3aa: ASRTTAAAQGGYT
j_gene: TRBJ1-1; v_gene: TRBV28; CDR3aa: ASSSFLTWNTEAF
j_gene: TRBJ1-1; v_gene: TRBV18; CDR3aa: ASSIRQGSNTEAF
j_gene: TRBJ2-1; v_gene: TRBV11-2; CDR3aa: ASSLPGGSSYNEQF
j_gene: TRBJ1-2; v_gene: TRBV9; CDR3aa: ASGHGVTNYGYT
j_gene: TRBJ1-2; v_gene: TRBV29-1; CDR3aa: SVDPPGTT
j_gene: TRBJ1-1; v_gene: TRBV10-3; CDR3aa: AISESGQRRVGAF
j_gene: TRBJ2-5; v_gene: TRBV4-1; CDR3aa: ASSQDPLGRVKTQY
j_gene: TRBJ1-4; v_gene: TRBV24-1; CDR3aa: ATSDPGQGDEKLF
j_gene: TRBJ2-7; v_gene: TRBV4-2; CDR3aa: ASSQGTSGDEQY
j_gene: TRBJ2-3; v_gene: TRBV7-2; CDR3aa: ASSPTLQGTTDTQY
j_gene: TRBJ1-2; v_gene: TRBV4-1; CDR3aa: ASSQGTVSNYGYT
j_gene: TRBJ2-1; v_gene: TRBV19; CDR3aa: ASIAAGGPYNEQF
j_gene: TRBJ1-3; v_gene: TRBV7-2; CDR3aa: ASSLGGSGDTIY
j_gene: TRBJ2-1; v_gene: TRBV6-1; CDR3aa: ASSEWGGGYNEQF
j_gene: TRBJ1-2; v_gene: TRBV28; CDR3aa: ASSLLVPAEGYT
j_gene: TRBJ1-2; v_gene: TRBV6-1; CDR3aa: ASSEGNGYGYT
j_gene: TRBJ1-2; v_gene: TRBV7-2; CDR3aa: ASSLWTGDTWGYT
j_gene: TRBJ1-3; v_gene: TRBV19; CDR3aa: ASNFGPWSSGNTIY
j_gene: TRBJ2-7; v_gene: TRBV6-5; CDR3aa: ASSSRQERNYEQY
j_gene: TRBJ1-5; v_gene: TRBV28; CDR3aa: ASSLIRDRGRGQPQH
j_gene: TRBJ1-5; v_gene: TRBV2; CDR3aa: ASSSMTGVGQPQH